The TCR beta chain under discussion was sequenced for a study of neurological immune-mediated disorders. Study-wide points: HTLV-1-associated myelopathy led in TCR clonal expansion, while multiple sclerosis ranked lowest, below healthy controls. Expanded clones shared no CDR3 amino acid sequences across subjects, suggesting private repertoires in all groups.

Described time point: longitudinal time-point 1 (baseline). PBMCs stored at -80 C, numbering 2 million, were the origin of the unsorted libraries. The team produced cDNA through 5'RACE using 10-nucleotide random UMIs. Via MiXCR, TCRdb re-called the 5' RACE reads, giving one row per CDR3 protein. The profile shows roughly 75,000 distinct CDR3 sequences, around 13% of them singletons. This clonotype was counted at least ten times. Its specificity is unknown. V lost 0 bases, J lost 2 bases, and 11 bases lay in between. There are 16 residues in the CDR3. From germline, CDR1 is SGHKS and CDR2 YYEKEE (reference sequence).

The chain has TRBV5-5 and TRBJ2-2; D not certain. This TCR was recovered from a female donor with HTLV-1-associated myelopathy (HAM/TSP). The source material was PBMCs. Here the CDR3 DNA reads TGTGCCAGCAGCTTGGGGGTCGTCTTAAACACCGGGGAGCTGTTTTTT. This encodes CASSLGVVLNTGELFF.